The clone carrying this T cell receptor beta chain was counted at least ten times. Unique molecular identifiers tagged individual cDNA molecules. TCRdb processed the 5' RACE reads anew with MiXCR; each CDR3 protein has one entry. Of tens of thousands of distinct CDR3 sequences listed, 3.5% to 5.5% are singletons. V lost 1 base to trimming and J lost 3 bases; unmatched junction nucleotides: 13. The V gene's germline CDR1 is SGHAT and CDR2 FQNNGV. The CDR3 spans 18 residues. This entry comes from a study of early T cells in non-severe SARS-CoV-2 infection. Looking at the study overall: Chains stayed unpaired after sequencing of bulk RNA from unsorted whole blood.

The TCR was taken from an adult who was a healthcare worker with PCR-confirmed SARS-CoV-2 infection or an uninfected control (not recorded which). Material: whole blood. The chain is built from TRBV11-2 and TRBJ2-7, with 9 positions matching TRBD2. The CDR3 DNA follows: TGTGCCAGCAGCTTAGGGGATAGCGGGAGTCCCCTTGGCTACGAGCAGTACTTC. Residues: CASSLGDSGSPLGYEQYF. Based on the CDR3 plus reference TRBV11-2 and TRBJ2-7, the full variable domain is EAGVAQSPRYKIIEKRQSVAFWCNPISGHATLYWYQQILGQGPKLLIQFQNNGVVDDSQLPKDRFSAERLKGVDSTLKIQPAKLEDSAVYLCASSLGDSGSPLGYEQYFGPGTRLTVT.